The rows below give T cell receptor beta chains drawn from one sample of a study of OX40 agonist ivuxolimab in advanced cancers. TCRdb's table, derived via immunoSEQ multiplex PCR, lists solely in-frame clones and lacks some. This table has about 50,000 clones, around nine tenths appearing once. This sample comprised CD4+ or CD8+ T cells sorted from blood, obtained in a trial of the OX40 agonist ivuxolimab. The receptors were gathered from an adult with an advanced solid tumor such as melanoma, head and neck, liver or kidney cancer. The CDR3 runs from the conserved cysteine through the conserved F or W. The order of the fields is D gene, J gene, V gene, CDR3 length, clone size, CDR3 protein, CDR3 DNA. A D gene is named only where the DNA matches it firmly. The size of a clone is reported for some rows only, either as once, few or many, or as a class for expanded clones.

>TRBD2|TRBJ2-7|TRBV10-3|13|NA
CATRLADSYEQYF
TGTGCCACCCGACTAGCGGATTCCTACGAGCAGTACTTC
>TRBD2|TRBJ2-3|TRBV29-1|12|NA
CSGTSGTDTQYF
TGCAGCGGGACTAGCGGCACAGATACGCAGTATTTT
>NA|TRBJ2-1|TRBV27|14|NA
CASSPSTGRGEQFF
TGTGCCAGCAGTCCAAGCACAGGCCGGGGTGAGCAGTTCTTC
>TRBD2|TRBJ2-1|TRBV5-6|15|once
CASSLAGVLYNEQFF
TGTGCCAGCAGCTTAGCGGGAGTTCTCTACAATGAGCAGTTCTTC
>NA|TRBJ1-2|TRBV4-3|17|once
CASSQSPRGATFSGYTF
TGCGCCAGCAGCCAAAGTCCCAGGGGTGCCACGTTCAGTGGCTACACCTTC
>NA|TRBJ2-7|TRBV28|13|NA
CASSFFSPYEQYF
TGTGCCAGCAGTTTTTTCAGCCCCTACGAGCAGTACTTC
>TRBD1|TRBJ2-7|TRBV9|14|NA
CASSDRDSKSEQYF
TGTGCCAGCAGCGACCGGGACAGCAAATCCGAGCAGTACTTC
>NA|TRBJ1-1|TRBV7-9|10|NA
CASSTIEAFF
TGTGCCAGCAGCACTATTGAAGCTTTCTTT
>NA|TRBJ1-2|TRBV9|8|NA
CASSSYTF
TGTGCCAGCAGCTCGTACACCTTC
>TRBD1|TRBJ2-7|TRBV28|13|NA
CASRWDSSYEQYF
TGTGCCAGCAGATGGGACAGCTCCTACGAGCAGTACTTC
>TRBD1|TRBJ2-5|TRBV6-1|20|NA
CASSEASEVRRTGGSETQYF
TGTGCCAGCAGTGAAGCGAGTGAAGTTAGAAGGACAGGGGGTTCAGAGACCCAGTACTTC